The 16 T cell receptor beta chains given below trace back to one sample, sequenced in a study of blood T cells in healthy people across ages. Sample-barcoded 5' priming and a J-beta primer mix drove a second PCR of 7 to 11 cycles. TCRdb re-called the 5' RACE reads through MiXCR, storing one row per CDR3 protein. The data show 550,000 to 800,000 distinct CDR3 sequences, about 30% seen once. The sequencing sample was made of blood. The receptors originated from a woman older than 75 in good health.

This clonotype showed up just a few times. The chain employs TRBV6-5 and TRBJ1-1, with D possibly being TRBD1 (5 bases). Trimming removed 7 bases at V and 11 bases at J, with 14 bases between. The CDR3 sequence is 11 residues long. The V gene's germline CDR1 is MNHEY and CDR2 SVGAGI. CDR3 protein: CASTGPGPAFF. CDR3 DNA: TGTGCCAGCACCGGGCCGGGACCGGCTTTCTTT.

This clonotype was observed at least ten times. CDR3 in DNA: TGTGCCAGCAGCTTGCGGGAGACAGGGGGCTTGAACACTGAAGCTTTCTTT. Translated: CASSLRETGGLNTEAFF. This chain links TRBV7-2 with TRBJ1-1; 10 nucleotides match TRBD1. The germline gives CDR1 SGHTA, CDR2 FQGNSA. The CDR3 is 17 amino acids. J lost 0 bases, V lost 3 bases, and 7 bases had no gene match.

This clonotype was found many times. The chain links TRBV29-1 to TRBJ1-1; D might be TRBD1 (5 bases). Per germline, CDR1 SQVTM and CDR2 ANQGSEA. The CDR3 length is 13 residues. Trimming cost V 3 bases and J 7 bases, with 15 bases left between them. The CDR3 region has the DNA TGCAGCGTTGATTATACAGGACAAAGTGAAGCTTTCTTT. The encoded protein is CSVDYTGQSEAFF.

Comments on this clonotype: A much more abundant neighbour one base away suggests this may be a read error. J is TRBJ1-2 and V is TRBV14, with D unclear. Germline CDR1 reads SGHDN; CDR2 reads FVKESK. The ends were cut back, 4 bases at V and 4 bases at J, with 7 bases in the middle. CDR3 size: 12 residues. Written as DNA, the CDR3 is TGTGCCAGCAGCCCGGGCTGCTATGGCTACACCTTC. Amino acid sequence: CASSPGCYGYTF.

In its sample, this clonotype was seen many times. This chain joins TRBV12-3 or TRBV12-4 and TRBJ2-3; 10 bases fit TRBD2. With V trimmed by 6 bases and J by 1 base, 4 bases remained unmatched. The CDR3 totals 15 residues. For the CDR3, the DNA is TGTGCCAGCAGATCCGGGACTAGCGGCACAGATACGCAGTATTTT. Translating it yields CASRSGTSGTDTQYF.

The chain employs TRBV3-1 and TRBJ1-1; no clear D. The CDR3 extends over 15 amino acids. Germline CDR1 reads LGHDT; CDR2 reads YNNKEL (reference sequence). V dropped 4 bases and J dropped 5 bases, with 17 bases sitting between them. Written as DNA, the CDR3 is TGTGCCAGCAGCCGTATCTCAGGTAGTTTTACTGAAGCTTTCTTT. Translation gives CASSRISGSFTEAFF.

This clonotype occurred a few times. A single base separates this from a much larger clone, so it may be a read error. The gene calls are TRBV27 and TRBJ2-7; D is tentatively TRBD1 or TRBD2 (5 bases each). This CDR3 has 15 amino acids. The germline V gene encodes CDR1 MNHEY and CDR2 SMNVEV (reference sequence). In DNA form, the CDR3 reads TGTGCCAGCGGTTTGTTTGGGACCAAAAGCTACGAGCAGTACTTC. Translated, it gives CASGLFGTKSYEQYF.

This clonotype has more than one count but fewer than ten. The chain links TRBV2 to TRBJ2-2; D unresolved. CDR1 and CDR2 (germline): SNHLY, FYNNEI. The CDR3 extends over 14 amino acids. Trimming pared 6 bases from V and 6 bases from J, leaving 14 bases between. The CDR3 sequence: CASRALLRAGELFF. The DNA of the CDR3 is TGTGCCAGCAGAGCCCTCCTAAGAGCCGGGGAGCTGTTTTTT. The entire variable domain, with the rest obtained from reference TRBV2 and TRBJ2-2, is as follows: EPEVTQTPSHQVTQMGQEVILRCVPISNHLYFYWYRQILGQKVEFLVSFYNNEISEKSEIFDDQFSVERPDGSNFTLKIRSTKLEDSAMYFCASRALLRAGELFFGEGSRLTVL.

Here the CDR3 reads CASSPGLATSTDTQYF. The CDR3 DNA reads TGCGCCAGCAGCCCAGGACTAGCGACTAGCACAGATACGCAGTATTTT. J is TRBJ2-3 and V is TRBV5-1, with 9 positions matching TRBD2. Germline V gene sequence: CDR1 SGHRS, CDR2 YFSETQ. The junction had 6 bases not matched to a gene; V was cut back by 4 bases and J by 0 bases. The CDR3 contains 16 residues. Full variable domain (remainder filled in from reference TRBV5-1 and TRBJ2-3): KAGVTQTPRYLIKTRGQQVTLSCSPISGHRSVSWYQQTPGQGLQFLFEYFSETQRNKGNFPGRFSGRQFSNSRSEMNVSTLELGDSALYLCASSPGLATSTDTQYFGPGTRLTVL.

This chain connects TRBV6-2 or TRBV6-3 to TRBJ1-5; 8 nucleotides line up with TRBD1. J lost 1 base, V lost 5 bases, and 16 bases had no gene match. There are 19 residues in the CDR3. The germline V gene encodes CDR1 MNHEY and CDR2 SVGEGT. The CDR3 reads CASSGAGTGGIGSNQPQHF. The CDR3 DNA reads as TGTGCCAGCAGTGGGGCCGGGACAGGTGGGATTGGGAGCAATCAGCCCCAGCATTTT.

There are many counts of this clonotype. The J gene is TRBJ2-3, the V gene TRBV5-6, with TRBD2 matching 7 bases. The germline V gene encodes CDR1 SGHDT and CDR2 YYEEEE. The junction had 14 bases not matched to a gene; V was cut back by 4 bases and J by 6 bases. The CDR3 runs 16 residues. The CDR3 DNA reads as TGTGCCAGCAGCCCCCAAGGTGGCGGGGGATTGGATACGCAGTATTTT. Translation gives CASSPQGGGGLDTQYF.

The chain is built from TRBV5-1 and TRBJ1-2; no firm D call. The CDR3 totals 13 residues. The germline gives CDR1 SGHRS, CDR2 YFSETQ. V dropped 4 bases and J dropped 8 bases, with 15 bases sitting between them. The chain's CDR3 is CASSVRAQGGYTF. The CDR3 DNA reads TGCGCCAGCAGCGTCCGGGCCCAAGGGGGCTACACCTTC. Full variable domain (missing parts from reference TRBV5-1 and TRBJ1-2): KAGVTQTPRYLIKTRGQQVTLSCSPISGHRSVSWYQQTPGQGLQFLFEYFSETQRNKGNFPGRFSGRQFSNSRSEMNVSTLELGDSALYLCASSVRAQGGYTFGSGTRLTVV.

As for this clonotype: A much larger clone lies a single base off, so this may be a read error. V is TRBV28 and J is TRBJ2-7; no definite D call. The CDR3 is 15 amino acids. Trimming took off 4 bases at V and 0 bases at J, with 13 bases between the two ends. Germline V gene sequence: CDR1 MDHEN, CDR2 SYDVKM. CDR3 coding DNA: TGTGCCAGCAGTTCCCCCCCCAGGACCTCCTACGAGCAGTACTTC. This sequence encodes CASSSPPRTSYEQYF.

This clonotype was observed at least ten times. The chain couples TRBV7-9 to TRBJ1-2; 7 bases agree with TRBD1. Trimming at V came to 2 bases and at J to 3 bases, leaving 6 bases not matched to a gene. The length of the CDR3 is 15 residues. CDR1 and CDR2 from the germline V gene are SEHNR and FQNEAQ (reference sequence). In DNA, the CDR3 is TGTGCCAGCAGCTTAATAGCTACAGGGGACTATGGCTACACCTTC. It encodes CASSLIATGDYGYTF.

This clonotype has at least ten counts. The V gene is TRBV7-9, the J gene TRBJ2-3; D might be TRBD2 (5 bases). Trimming took off 4 bases at V and 5 bases at J, with 16 bases between the two ends. This CDR3 is 15 amino acids long. Germline CDR1 reads SEHNR; CDR2 reads FQNEAQ (reference sequence). CDR3 loop: CASSSPVAEGDTQYF. CDR3 nucleotide sequence: TGTGCCAGCAGCTCCCCCGTGGCAGAGGGAGATACGCAGTATTTT.

V is TRBV19 and J is TRBJ2-7; D possibly corresponds to TRBD1 (5 bases). The CDR3 totals 14 residues. V was cut by 4 bases and J by 5 bases, with 15 bases left in between. The germline V gene encodes CDR1 LNHDA and CDR2 SQIVND (reference sequence). The CDR3 reads CASSRGGDPHEQYF. CDR3 DNA: TGTGCCAGTAGTAGGGGCGGAGACCCACACGAGCAGTACTTC.